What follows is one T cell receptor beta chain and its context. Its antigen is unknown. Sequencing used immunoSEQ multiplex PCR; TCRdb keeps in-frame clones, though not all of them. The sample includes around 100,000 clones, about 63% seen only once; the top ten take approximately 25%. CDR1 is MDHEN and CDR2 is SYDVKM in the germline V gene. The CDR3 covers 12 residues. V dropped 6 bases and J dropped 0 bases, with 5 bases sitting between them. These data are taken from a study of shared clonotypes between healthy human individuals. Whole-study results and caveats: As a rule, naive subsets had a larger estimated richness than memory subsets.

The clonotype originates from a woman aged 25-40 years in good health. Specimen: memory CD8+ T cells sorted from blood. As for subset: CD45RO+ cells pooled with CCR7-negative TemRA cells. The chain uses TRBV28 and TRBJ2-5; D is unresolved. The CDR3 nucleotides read TGTGCCAGCAGGGAGTACCAAGAGACCCAGTACTTC. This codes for CASREYQETQYF.